Listed below are T cell receptor beta chains from one sample, sequenced in a study of T cells in Graves' hyperthyroidism and ophthalmopathy. TCRdb re-called the multiplex PCR reads through MiXCR, storing one row per CDR3 protein. This sample has around 420,000 distinct CDR3 sequences, with roughly 14% found just once. The sequenced sample was blood. These receptors all stem from a woman under 30 with Graves' hyperthyroidism. CDR3s include the opening cysteine and the closing phenylalanine or tryptophan. Each record gives: clone size, D gene, V gene, J gene, CDR3 DNA, CDR3 protein. D genes are given only for firm matches. Expanded clones get a size class; other rows say once, few or many, or leave the size out.

many	NA	TRBV28	TRBJ2-1	TGTGCCAGCAGTTTACCCCTCAGGGGGGGGTCCTACAATGAGCAGTTCTTC	CASSLPLRGGSYNEQFF
many	TRBD1	TRBV7-2	TRBJ1-2	TGTGCCAGCAGCTTAGACCGGACAGGGAACTATGGCTACACCTTC	CASSLDRTGNYGYTF
few	TRBD1	TRBV27	TRBJ1-2	TGTGCCAGCAGTTTAGAACAGGGGGCTGAAAGCTACACCTTC	CASSLEQGAESYTF
NA	TRBD2	TRBV7-9	TRBJ2-7	TGTGCCAGCAGCTTAGGCACGGGAGGTTTTCTCTTCGGGGGCTACGAGCAGTACTTC	CASSLGTGGFLFGGYEQYF
NA	NA	TRBV28	TRBJ2-3	TGTGCCGTTGCGGGCAGCACAGATACGCAGTATTTT	CAVAGSTDTQYF
many	NA	TRBV6-1	TRBJ2-1	TGTGCCAGCAGTTCACTATCTGGCTACAATGAGCAGTTCTTC	CASSSLSGYNEQFF
NA	NA	TRBV24-1	TRBJ2-2	TGTGCCACCAGTGACGAAACGAACACCGGGGAGCTGTTTTTT	CATSDETNTGELFF
many	TRBD2	TRBV5-1	TRBJ2-5	TGCGCCAGCAGCACGAATGCCCTAGCGGGGAAAGAGACCCAGTACTTC	CASSTNALAGKETQYF
few	TRBD2	TRBV6-2/TRBV6-3	TRBJ2-5	TGTGCCAGCAGTCTCCCGAGCGGGGGGACGCAAGAGACCCAGTACTTC	CASSLPSGGTQETQYF
NA	NA	TRBV7-8	TRBJ2-7	TGTGCCAGCAGCCTAGGTCGGAGGAGCTCCTACGAGCAGTACTTC	CASSLGRRSSYEQYF
NA	NA	TRBV7-8	TRBJ1-1	TGTGCCAGCAGCTTAAGGGACACCCATCTAGCGGCTTTCTTT	CASSLRDTHLAAFF
few	NA	TRBV7-3	TRBJ2-3	TGTGCCAGCAGCTTAAATGGGGGGGCCCTGGATACGCAGTATTTT	CASSLNGGALDTQYF
many	NA	TRBV6-2/TRBV6-3	TRBJ1-5	TGTGCCAGCAGTCCCTCGTGGCAGTACGCCCGACGCCATTTT	CASSPSWQYARRHF
NA	TRBD1	TRBV9	TRBJ1-2	TGTGCCAGCAACACAGGGGCTAATGGCTACACCTTC	CASNTGANGYTF
few	NA	TRBV18	TRBJ2-5	TGTGCCAGCTCACCCTCCAGGGGAAGCCAAGAGACCCAGTACTTC	CASSPSRGSQETQYF
many	TRBD2	TRBV11-2	TRBJ2-3	TGTGCCAGCAGCCCAACGGTGCTAGCGGTAGGCACAGATACGCAGTATTTT	CASSPTVLAVGTDTQYF
NA	NA	TRBV10-3	TRBJ2-3	TGTGCCATCAGTGATAGCGTCAGCACAGATACGCAGTATTTT	CAISDSVSTDTQYF
NA	NA	TRBV19	TRBJ2-4	TGTGCCAGTTCTAGAGGAGCCAAAAACATTCAGTACTTC	CASSRGAKNIQYF
NA	NA	TRBV4-1	TRBJ2-5	TGCGCCAGCAGCCGACAGCAAGAGACCCAGTACTTC	CASSRQQETQYF
many	TRBD2	TRBV6-1	TRBJ2-1	TGTGCCAGCAGTGAAGCCCCACTAGCGCACTCCTACAATGAGCAGTTCTTC	CASSEAPLAHSYNEQFF
many	TRBD1	TRBV18	TRBJ1-6	TGTGCCAGCTCACCCCTTCCGACAGGGGAGAATTCACCCCTCCACTTT	CASSPLPTGENSPLHF
few	NA	TRBV6-5	TRBJ2-5	TGTGCCAGCAGTTACTCGATGGTCAGGGGAGAGACCCAGTACTTC	CASSYSMVRGETQYF
NA	TRBD1	TRBV5-1	TRBJ1-1	TGCGCCAGCAGCTTCGGACAGGGGGCTCTGCGGAACACTGAAGCTTTCTTT	CASSFGQGALRNTEAFF
NA	TRBD2	TRBV4-1	TRBJ2-2	TGCGCCAGCAAGCTAGCGGGAGGCACCGGGGAGCTGTTTTTT	CASKLAGGTGELFF
few	TRBD2	TRBV7-2	TRBJ2-3	TGTGCCAGCAGCTCGATAGCGGGGGCCGGGAATACGCAGTATTTT	CASSSIAGAGNTQYF
many	TRBD2	TRBV6-1	TRBJ2-1	TGTGCCAGCAGTCCGGGACTAGCTCGCGAGCAGTTCTTC	CASSPGLAREQFF
many	NA	TRBV3-1	TRBJ1-1	TGTGCCAGCAGGGGGGTCGGGAACACTGAAGCTTTCTTT	CASRGVGNTEAFF
NA	NA	TRBV20-1	TRBJ2-2	TGCAGTGCTAGAGATTACCGGTCCGGGGGGAACACCGGGGAGCTGTTTTTT	CSARDYRSGGNTGELFF